The sample holds a few counts of the clone carrying this T cell receptor (beta chain). The sample is drawn from a study of blood T cell repertoires in COVID-19. Study in general: The analysed material was cDNA or gDNA that came from T cells, B-cell-depleted T cells, or PBMCs.

Donors in Cohort 3 who had recovered were those with two negative PCRs, healthcare professional clearance, or resolution of their symptoms. V was clipped by 2 bases and J by 2 bases; unmatched bases: 4. Germline CDR1 reads ENHRY; CDR2 reads SYGVKD. This CDR3 is built from 16 residues. Data came from immunoSEQ multiplex PCR; TCRdb stores just in-frame clones and leaves some out. The data hold approximately 380,000 clones, with more than 75% observed a single time. This clonotype originated in a woman younger than 35 who had recovered from COVID-19. The chain uses TRBV10-3 and TRBJ2-2; 8 bases agree with TRBD2. Sequencing was done on a sample of PBMCs or T cells enriched from blood (not recorded which). The CDR3 bases are TGTGCCATCAGTGAGAGGCTAGCGGGTAACACCGGGGAGCTGTTTTTT. It specifies CAISERLAGNTGELFF.